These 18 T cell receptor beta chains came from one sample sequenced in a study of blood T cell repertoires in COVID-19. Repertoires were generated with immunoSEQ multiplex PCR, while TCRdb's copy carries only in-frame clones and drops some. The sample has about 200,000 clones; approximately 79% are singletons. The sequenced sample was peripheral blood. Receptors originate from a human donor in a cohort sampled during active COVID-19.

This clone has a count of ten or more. This CDR3 reads CAIRADQNTEAFF. CDR3 bases: TGTGCCATCAGGGCGGATCAGAACACTGAAGCTTTCTTT. V and J are TRBV10-3 and TRBJ1-1; no clear D gene. V dropped 6 bases and J dropped 1 base, with 9 bases sitting between them. Germline CDR1 reads ENHRY; CDR2 reads SYGVKD. This CDR3 is built from 13 residues.

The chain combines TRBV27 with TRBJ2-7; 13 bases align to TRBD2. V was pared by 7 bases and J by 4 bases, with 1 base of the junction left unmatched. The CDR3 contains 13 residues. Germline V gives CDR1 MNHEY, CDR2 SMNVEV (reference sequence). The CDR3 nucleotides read TGTGCCAGCAAACTAGCGGGAGGGTACGAGCAGTACTTC. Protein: CASKLAGGYEQYF.

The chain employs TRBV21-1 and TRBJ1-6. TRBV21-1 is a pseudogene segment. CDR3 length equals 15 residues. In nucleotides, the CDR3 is TGTGCCAGCAGACGCCCGTGGGGGGGACTGTCACCCCTCCACTTT. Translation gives CASRRPWGGLSPLHF.

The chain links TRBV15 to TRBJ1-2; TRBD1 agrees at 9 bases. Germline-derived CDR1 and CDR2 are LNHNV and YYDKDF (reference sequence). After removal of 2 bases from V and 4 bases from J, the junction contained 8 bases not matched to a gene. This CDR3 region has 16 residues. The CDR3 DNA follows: TGTGCCACCAGCAGAAACCCGGGACAGGGCCTCTATGGCTACACCTTC. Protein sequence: CATSRNPGQGLYGYTF.

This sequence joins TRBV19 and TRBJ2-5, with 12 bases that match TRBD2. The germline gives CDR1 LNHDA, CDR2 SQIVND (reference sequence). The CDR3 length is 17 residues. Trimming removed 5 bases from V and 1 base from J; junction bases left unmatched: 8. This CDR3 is CASSAEWGLAGQETQYF. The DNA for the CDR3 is TGTGCCAGTAGTGCGGAGTGGGGACTAGCGGGCCAAGAGACCCAGTACTTC.

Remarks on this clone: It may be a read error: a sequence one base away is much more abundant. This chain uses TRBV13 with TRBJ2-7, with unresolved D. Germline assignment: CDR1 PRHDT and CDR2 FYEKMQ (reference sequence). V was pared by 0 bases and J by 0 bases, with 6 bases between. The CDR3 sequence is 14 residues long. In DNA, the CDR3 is TGTGCCAGCAGCTTAGGCCGGAGCTCCTACGAGCAGTACTTC. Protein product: CASSLGRSSYEQYF.

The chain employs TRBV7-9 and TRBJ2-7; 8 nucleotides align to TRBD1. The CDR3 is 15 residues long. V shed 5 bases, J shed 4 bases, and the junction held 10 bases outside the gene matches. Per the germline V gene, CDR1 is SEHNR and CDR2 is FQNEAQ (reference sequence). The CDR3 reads CASSQMSGGGYEQYF. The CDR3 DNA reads TGTGCCAGCAGCCAGATGTCAGGGGGCGGTTACGAGCAGTACTTC.

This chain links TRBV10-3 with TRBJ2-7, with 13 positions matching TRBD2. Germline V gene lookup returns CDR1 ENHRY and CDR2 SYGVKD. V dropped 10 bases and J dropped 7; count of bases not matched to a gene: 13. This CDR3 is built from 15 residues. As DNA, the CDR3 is TGTGCCACCCTCCGGGATGGGACTAGCGGGACAGAGCAGTACTTC. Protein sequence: CATLRDGTSGTEQYF.

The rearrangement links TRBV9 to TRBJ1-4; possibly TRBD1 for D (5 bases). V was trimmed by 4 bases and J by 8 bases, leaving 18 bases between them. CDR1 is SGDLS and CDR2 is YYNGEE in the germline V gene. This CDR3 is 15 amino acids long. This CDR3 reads CASSPRGDWEEKLFF. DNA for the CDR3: TGTGCCAGCAGCCCACGGGGGGACTGGGAGGAAAAACTGTTTTTT.

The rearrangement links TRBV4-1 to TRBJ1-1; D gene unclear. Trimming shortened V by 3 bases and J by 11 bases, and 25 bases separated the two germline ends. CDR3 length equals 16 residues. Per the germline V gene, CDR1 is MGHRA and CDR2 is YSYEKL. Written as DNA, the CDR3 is TGCGCCAGCAGCCACCTTCCTCGGGATCCACGGATTGGGGCTTTCTTT. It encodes CASSHLPRDPRIGAFF.

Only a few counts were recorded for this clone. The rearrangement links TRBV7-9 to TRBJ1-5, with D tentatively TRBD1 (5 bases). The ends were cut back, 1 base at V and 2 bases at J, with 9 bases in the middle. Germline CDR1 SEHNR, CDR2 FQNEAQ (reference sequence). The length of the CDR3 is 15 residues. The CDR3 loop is CASSLGLGGNQPQHF. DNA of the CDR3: TGTGCCAGCAGCTTAGGGCTAGGGGGCAATCAGCCCCAGCATTTT.

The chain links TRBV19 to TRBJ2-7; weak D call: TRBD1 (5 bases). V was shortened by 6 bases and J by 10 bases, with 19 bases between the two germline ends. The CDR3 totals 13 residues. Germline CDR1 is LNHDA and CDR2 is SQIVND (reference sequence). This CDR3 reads CASSLSSMTDQYF. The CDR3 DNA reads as TGTGCCAGTAGCCTATCGAGTATGACAGACCAGTACTTC.

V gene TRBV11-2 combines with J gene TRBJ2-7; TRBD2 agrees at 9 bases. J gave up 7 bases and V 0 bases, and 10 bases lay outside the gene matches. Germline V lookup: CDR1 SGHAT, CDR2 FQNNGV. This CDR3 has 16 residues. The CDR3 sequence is CASSLEVGLATGEQYF. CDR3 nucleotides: TGTGCCAGCAGCTTAGAGGTGGGACTAGCAACGGGGGAGCAGTACTTC.

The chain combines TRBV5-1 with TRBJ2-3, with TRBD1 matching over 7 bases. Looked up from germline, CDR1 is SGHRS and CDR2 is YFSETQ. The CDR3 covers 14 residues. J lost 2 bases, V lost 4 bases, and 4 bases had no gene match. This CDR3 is CASSRDRLTDTQYF. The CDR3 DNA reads TGCGCCAGCAGCCGGGACAGACTCACAGATACGCAGTATTTT.

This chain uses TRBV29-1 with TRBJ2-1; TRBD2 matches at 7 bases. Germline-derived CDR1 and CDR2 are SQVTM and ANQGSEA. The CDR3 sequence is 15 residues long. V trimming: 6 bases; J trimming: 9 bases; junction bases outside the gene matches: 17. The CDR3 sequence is CSVGPPSGNRIEQFF. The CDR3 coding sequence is TGCAGCGTGGGACCCCCTAGCGGAAACCGAATTGAGCAGTTCTTC.

CDR3 loop: CAISGYGERYQWEQFF. The CDR3 DNA follows: TGTGCCATCAGTGGGTATGGGGAGCGTTACCAGTGGGAGCAGTTCTTC. V and J are TRBV10-3 and TRBJ2-1, with TRBD2 as a possible D gene (5 bases). CDR1 is ENHRY, CDR2 SYGVKD, per germline. Trimming pared 4 bases from V and 10 bases from J, leaving 23 bases between. This CDR3 is built from 16 residues.

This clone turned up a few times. The CDR3 sequence: CASRSGGFLYGYTF. CDR3 DNA: TGTGCCAGCAGATCGGGAGGGTTTCTATATGGCTACACCTTC. The chain uses TRBV27 and TRBJ1-2; no clear D gene. Trimming shortened V by 6 bases and J by 5 bases, and 16 bases separated the two germline ends. Germline CDR1 MNHEY, CDR2 SMNVEV (reference sequence). There are 14 residues in the CDR3.

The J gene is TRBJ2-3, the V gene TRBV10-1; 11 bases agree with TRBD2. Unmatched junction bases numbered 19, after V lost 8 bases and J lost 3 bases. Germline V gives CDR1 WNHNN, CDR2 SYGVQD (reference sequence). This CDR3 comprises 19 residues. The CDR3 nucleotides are TGCGCCAGCCTGTCGGACACTACCCCGACTAGCGGGGTGACAGATACGCAGTATTTT. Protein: CASLSDTTPTSGVTDTQYF.